Listed here are 31 T cell receptor beta chains from one sample, sequenced in a study of blood T cell repertoires in COVID-19. Sequencing was performed with immunoSEQ multiplex PCR; in TCRdb, only in-frame clones are kept and a portion is missing. Of roughly 55,000 clones listed, roughly 84% are singletons. Source material: peripheral blood. Receptor source: a man between 45 and 60 years old with active COVID-19.

The chain couples TRBV5-1 to TRBJ1-1, with D possibly being TRBD1 (5 bases). Germline V gives CDR1 SGHRS, CDR2 YFSETQ. The CDR3 sequence is 15 residues long. Trimming took off 4 bases at V and 10 bases at J, with 23 bases between the two ends. CDR3 DNA: TGCGCCAGCAGCCCTTCTTACACGGGGGTAGGTGCAGCTTTCTTT. This encodes CASSPSYTGVGAAFF.

This clone was seen a single time. The chain couples TRBV7-9 to TRBJ1-2, with unresolved D. The CDR3 extends over 11 amino acids. Trimming left V 2 bases short and J 7 bases short, with 5 bases between. CDR1 and CDR2 (germline): SEHNR, FQNEAQ (reference sequence). The DNA for the CDR3 is TGTGCCAGCAGCTTACGAGGTGGCTACACCTTC. Its protein is CASSLRGGYTF.

This clone was recorded once. The chain joins TRBV11-2 to TRBJ1-1; perhaps TRBD1 as D (6 bases). V was trimmed by 4 bases and J by 10 bases, leaving 16 bases between them. The CDR3 covers 13 residues. The germline V gene encodes CDR1 SGHAT and CDR2 FQNNGV. The CDR3: CASSSGVFGVAFF. The CDR3 region has the DNA TGTGCCAGCAGCTCAGGGGTTTTTGGGGTAGCTTTCTTT.

V and J are TRBV2 and TRBJ2-7; D perhaps matches TRBD2 (6 bases). Trimming removed 7 bases at V and 4 bases at J, with 14 bases between. CDR1 SNHLY and CDR2 FYNNEI come from the germline V gene. The CDR3 runs 13 residues. The CDR3 DNA follows: TGTGCCAGCACGAGAGGCGGAGGGTACGAGCAGTACTTC. Its translation is CASTRGGGYEQYF.

V and J are TRBV6-5 and TRBJ2-1; 7 bases line up with TRBD2. The germline V gene encodes CDR1 MNHEY and CDR2 SVGAGI. J gave up 7 bases and V 0 bases, and 9 bases lay outside the gene matches. The CDR3 spans 16 residues. The chain's CDR3 is CASSYSGGSSTNEQFF. In DNA, the CDR3 is TGTGCCAGCAGTTACTCGGGGGGGAGTAGTACGAATGAGCAGTTCTTC.

The J gene is TRBJ1-5, the V gene TRBV6-5; D may be TRBD1 (5 bases). The CDR3 length is 15 residues. The ends were cut back, 6 bases at V and 3 bases at J, with 15 bases in the middle. Germline loops: CDR1 MNHEY, CDR2 SVGAGI. The CDR3 spells CASRAIDRLNQPQHF. The DNA for the CDR3 is TGTGCCAGCAGAGCCATCGACAGACTCAATCAGCCCCAGCATTTT.

The rearrangement uses TRBV12-5 and TRBJ1-5, with TRBD1 identical over 7 bases. Germline lookup yields CDR1 LGHNT and CDR2 FRNRAP. Germline trimming cut 1 base from V and 0 bases from J; bases unmatched to any gene: 9. The CDR3 is 18 residues long. CDR3: CASGLDLTGKYSNQPQHF. CDR3 DNA: TGTGCTAGTGGTTTGGACTTGACAGGGAAGTATAGCAATCAGCCCCAGCATTTT.

The V call is TRBV29-1, the J call TRBJ2-5; a possible D gene is TRBD2 (5 bases). Trimming stripped 3 bases from V and 3 bases from J, with 20 bases between. CDR1 is SQVTM, CDR2 ANQGSEA, per germline. The CDR3 is 16 amino acids. As DNA, the CDR3 is TGCAGCGTTGATACGGTCCTGGGCCTAGCCAAAGAGACCCAGTACTTC. Translation: CSVDTVLGLAKETQYF.

This chain's CDR3 is CASRLQGGSNQPQHF. Here the CDR3 DNA reads TGTGCCAGCCGTTTACAGGGTGGGAGCAATCAGCCCCAGCATTTT. This chain links TRBV6-6 with TRBJ1-5; the D gene is possibly TRBD1 (6 bases). The CDR3 covers 15 residues. Germline V lookup: CDR1 MNHNY, CDR2 SVGAGI (reference sequence). Trimming pared 8 bases from V and 1 base from J, leaving 15 bases between.

The chain recombines TRBV7-8 with TRBJ2-7; D gene uncertain. In germline, CDR1 is SGHVS, CDR2 FQNEAQ. The CDR3 is 14 amino acids. Trimming shortened V by 1 base and J by 0 bases, and 7 bases separated the two germline ends. As DNA, the CDR3 is TGTGCCAGCAGCTTAGGGCGGAGCTCCTACGAGCAGTACTTC. Translated, it gives CASSLGRSSYEQYF.

The gene calls are TRBV30 and TRBJ2-1; D not resolved. The V gene's germline CDR1 is GTSNPN and CDR2 SVGIG (reference sequence). The CDR3 is 11 residues long. V was shortened by 2 bases and J by 8 bases, with 7 bases between the two germline ends. The CDR3 DNA reads TGTGCCTGGAGTCGAGGAGATGAGCAGTTCTTC. It codes for CAWSRGDEQFF.

The rearrangement links TRBV2 to TRBJ2-5, with 8 bases identical to TRBD2. The V gene's germline CDR1 is SNHLY and CDR2 FYNNEI. V lost 6 bases and J lost 9; bases outside the gene matches: 27. The CDR3 sequence is 19 residues long. CDR3 loop: CASRPGASGSPSLVLPQYF. Here the CDR3 DNA reads TGTGCCAGCAGGCCCGGGGCTAGCGGGTCCCCATCCCTGGTTTTGCCCCAGTACTTC.

The genes are TRBV11-2 and TRBJ1-1, with D possibly being TRBD1 (6 bases). This CDR3 has 16 residues. V was shortened by 0 bases and J by 4 bases, with 15 bases between the two germline ends. Germline V lookup: CDR1 SGHAT, CDR2 FQNNGV. The CDR3 loop is CASSLDRTVLSTEAFF. The CDR3 DNA sequence: TGTGCCAGCAGCTTAGATCGGACAGTCCTGTCCACTGAAGCTTTCTTT.

The V call is TRBV12-3 or TRBV12-4, the J call TRBJ1-1, with unresolved D. The CDR3 length is 11 residues. V lost 4 bases, J lost 6 bases, and 6 bases lay in between. CDR3 in DNA: TGTGCCAGCAGTTACGGGTCTGAAGCTTTCTTT. This sequence encodes CASSYGSEAFF.

The genes are TRBV29-1 and TRBJ2-1; TRBD1 agrees at 10 bases. This CDR3 is 20 amino acids long. Unmatched junction bases numbered 18, after V lost 3 bases and J lost 1 base. Per the germline V gene, CDR1 is SQVTM and CDR2 is ANQGSEA. The CDR3 spells CSVDSGTGARGGKSYNEQFF. The CDR3 coding sequence is TGCAGCGTTGATTCTGGGACAGGGGCCCGCGGGGGAAAGTCCTACAATGAGCAGTTCTTC.

The rearrangement links TRBV30 to TRBJ2-1; weak D call: TRBD1 (5 bases). V was clipped by 4 bases and J by 1 base, with 14 bases between them. This CDR3 region has 15 residues. Germline CDR1 is GTSNPN and CDR2 is SVGIG (reference sequence). The CDR3: CAWNTGAGSYNEQFF. CDR3 bases: TGTGCCTGGAACACTGGGGCCGGGTCCTACAATGAGCAGTTCTTC. The complete variable domain, with remaining parts taken from reference TRBV30 and TRBJ2-1, reads SQTIHQWPATLVQPVGSPLSLECTVEGTSNPNLYWYRQAAGRGLQLLFYSVGIGQISSEVPQNLSASRPQDRQFILSSKKLLLSDSGFYLCAWNTGAGSYNEQFFGPGTRLTVL.

This clone was recorded a few times. This CDR3 reads CASSLRSGRIYEQYF. In DNA form, the CDR3 reads TGTGCCAGCAGTTTAAGGAGCGGGAGGATATACGAGCAGTACTTC. The chain employs TRBV27 and TRBJ2-7; TRBD2 agrees at 9 bases. V gave up 2 bases and J gave up 4 bases; unmatched junction bases: 6. Germline loops: CDR1 MNHEY, CDR2 SMNVEV (reference sequence). The CDR3 runs to 15 residues.

CDR3 nucleotide sequence: TGTGCCAGTAGTATAGGGGCGGGGGGACTAGCCATGAACACTGAAGCTTTCTTT. Residues: CASSIGAGGLAMNTEAFF. V usage is TRBV19 and J usage is TRBJ1-1; possible D gene TRBD1, 5 bases. CDR3 length: 18 residues. Trimming shortened V by 1 base and J by 0 bases, and 18 bases separated the two germline ends. Looked up from germline, CDR1 is LNHDA and CDR2 is SQIVND (reference sequence).

This chain uses TRBV2 with TRBJ1-1; D uncertain. Germline lookup yields CDR1 SNHLY and CDR2 FYNNEI. This CDR3 is built from 12 residues. Trimming removed 7 bases at V and 10 bases at J, with 16 bases between. The CDR3: CASKPEAIPAFF. CDR3 coding DNA: TGTGCCAGCAAACCAGAGGCTATTCCAGCTTTCTTT.

The chain couples TRBV28 to TRBJ2-1; TRBD2 agrees at 7 bases. J gave up 4 bases and V 10 bases, and 10 bases lay outside the gene matches. The CDR3 spans 14 residues. Germline V gene data show CDR1 as MDHEN and CDR2 as SYDVKM. DNA for the CDR3: TGTGCCATAGCGTCGGGGGGACTATACAATGAGCAGTTCTTC. It yields the protein CAIASGGLYNEQFF. Full variable domain (rest looked up from reference TRBV28 and TRBJ2-1): DVKVTQSSRYLVKRTGEKVFLECVQDMDHENMFWYRQDPGLGLRLIYFSYDVKMKEKGDIPEGYSVSREKKERFSLILESASTNQTSMYLCAIASGGLYNEQFFGPGTRLTVL.

This clone has a count of ten or more. V gene TRBV7-9 combines with J gene TRBJ2-3, with D possibly matching TRBD1 (5 bases). Deletions cut 4 bases from V and 2 bases from J, with 13 bases between. The CDR3 is 15 amino acids. Germline loops: CDR1 SEHNR, CDR2 FQNEAQ (reference sequence). CDR3 loop: CASSSTAHYTDTQYF. In DNA, the CDR3 is TGTGCCAGCAGCTCGACAGCTCATTACACAGATACGCAGTATTTT. Full variable domain (remainder filled in from reference TRBV7-9 and TRBJ2-3): DTGVSQNPRHKITKRGQNVTFRCDPISEHNRLYWYRQTLGQGPEFLTYFQNEAQLEKSRLLSDRFSAERPKGSFSTLEIQRTEQGDSAMYLCASSSTAHYTDTQYFGPGTRLTVL.

Regarding this clone: The junction departs from the called germline gene at one end, perhaps through a read error. V is TRBV5-1 and J is TRBJ1-2, with TRBD1 matching over 11 bases. This CDR3 spans 13 amino acids. Germline V gene sequence: CDR1 SGHRS, CDR2 YFSETQ. CDR3 protein: CASGLGQGDGYTF. The CDR3 DNA follows: TGCGCCAGCGGCTTGGGACAGGGGGATGGCTACACCTTC.

The V and J genes are TRBV19 and TRBJ2-1, with a tentative D call TRBD2 (6 bases). The germline V gene encodes CDR1 LNHDA and CDR2 SQIVND (reference sequence). This CDR3 is built from 13 residues. Trimming took off 0 bases at V and 12 bases at J, with 12 bases between the two ends. CDR3 coding DNA: TGTGCCAGTAGTATAGAAGTGGAGGGAATGCAGTTCTTC. Amino acids: CASSIEVEGMQFF.

The chain has TRBV19 and TRBJ1-5; 7 bases line up with TRBD1. This CDR3 has 13 amino acids. Germline trimming cut 3 bases from V and 6 bases from J; bases unmatched to any gene: 2. Germline lookup yields CDR1 LNHDA and CDR2 SQIVND (reference sequence). The CDR3 loop reads CASSINRGQPQHF. The CDR3 region has the DNA TGTGCCAGTAGTATTAACAGGGGTCAGCCCCAGCATTTT.

The chain links TRBV6-1 to TRBJ2-3; 13 bases agree with TRBD2. This CDR3 is 18 amino acids long. Germline V gives CDR1 MNHNS, CDR2 SASEGT. V was pared by 2 bases and J by 5 bases, with 10 bases of the junction left unmatched. CDR3 nucleotides: TGTGCCAGCAGTGAAATGAGACTAGCGGGGGGCTGGAGAGATACGCAGTATTTT. It codes for CASSEMRLAGGWRDTQYF.

This clone was counted only a few times. The V gene is TRBV3-1 (or the pseudogene TRBV3-2), the J gene TRBJ2-7; D not certain. The CDR3 loop spans 15 amino acids. V dropped 1 base and J dropped 1 base, with 11 bases sitting between them. In germline, CDR1 is LGHDT, CDR2 YNNKEL (reference sequence). CDR3 nucleotide sequence: TGTGCCAGCAGCCAAGCAGTGGTCGAATCCTACGAGCAGTACTTC. This codes for CASSQAVVESYEQYF.

This chain uses TRBV3-1 (or the pseudogene TRBV3-2) with TRBJ2-3, with D maybe TRBD2 (5 bases). The CDR3 is 15 amino acids. The germline CDR1 and CDR2 sequences are LGHDT and YNNKEL (reference sequence). Trimming cost V 1 base and J 1 base, with 9 bases left between them. The CDR3 nucleotides are TGTGCCAGCAGCCAAGGGGCTAGCCGCACAGATACGCAGTATTTT. It encodes CASSQGASRTDTQYF.

The rearrangement links TRBV4-1 to TRBJ1-1; 7 bases match TRBD1. Per the germline V gene, CDR1 is MGHRA and CDR2 is YSYEKL. The junction had 8 bases not matched to a gene; V was cut back by 3 bases and J by 7 bases. The CDR3 loop spans 14 amino acids. The CDR3 here is CASSHIGQDGEAFF. In nucleotides, the CDR3 is TGCGCCAGCAGCCATATCGGACAGGATGGTGAAGCTTTCTTT.

This clone was counted only a few times. V gene TRBV2 combines with J gene TRBJ1-2, with D possibly matching TRBD1 (6 bases). The CDR3 totals 14 residues. Trimming took off 7 bases at V and 4 bases at J, with 16 bases between the two ends. Germline V gene sequence: CDR1 SNHLY, CDR2 FYNNEI. The DNA of the CDR3 is TGTGCCAGCACCGAAACAGGGCCCCTCTATGGCTACACCTTC. Its translation is CASTETGPLYGYTF. Drawing the rest from reference TRBV2 and TRBJ1-2, the complete variable domain is EPEVTQTPSHQVTQMGQEVILRCVPISNHLYFYWYRQILGQKVEFLVSFYNNEISEKSEIFDDQFSVERPDGSNFTLKIRSTKLEDSAMYFCASTETGPLYGYTFGSGTRLTVV.

CDR3 amino acids: CASSPEGQGRSTIYF. As DNA, the CDR3 is TGTGCCAGCAGCCCCGAGGGACAGGGGAGGAGCACCATATATTTT. The chain has TRBV5-4 and TRBJ1-3; 10 nucleotides agree with TRBD1. This CDR3 spans 15 amino acids. From germline, CDR1 is SGHNT and CDR2 YYREEE (reference sequence). The ends lost 4 bases at V and 9 bases at J; junction bases unmatched: 10.

This clone occurred a few times. This chain joins TRBV7-2 and TRBJ2-3, with D perhaps matching TRBD2 (5 bases). V dropped 1 base and J dropped 4 bases, with 9 bases sitting between them. The germline V gene encodes CDR1 SGHTA and CDR2 FQGNSA. The CDR3 runs to 14 residues. This chain's CDR3 is CASSLGLSPDTQYF. The CDR3 DNA reads TGTGCCAGCAGCTTAGGACTAAGCCCAGATACGCAGTATTTT.